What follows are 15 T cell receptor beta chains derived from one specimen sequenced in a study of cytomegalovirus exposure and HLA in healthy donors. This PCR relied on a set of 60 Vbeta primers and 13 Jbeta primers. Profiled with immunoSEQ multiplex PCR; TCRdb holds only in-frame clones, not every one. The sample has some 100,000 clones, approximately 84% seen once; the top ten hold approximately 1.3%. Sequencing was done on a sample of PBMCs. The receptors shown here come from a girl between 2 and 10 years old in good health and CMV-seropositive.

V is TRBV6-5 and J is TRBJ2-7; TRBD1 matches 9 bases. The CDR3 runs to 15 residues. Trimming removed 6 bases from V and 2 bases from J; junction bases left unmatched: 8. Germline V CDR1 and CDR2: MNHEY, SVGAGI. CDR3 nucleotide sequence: TGTGCCAGCAGAGTGGGCCGGGACAGGGCCTACGAGCAGTACTTC. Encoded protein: CASRVGRDRAYEQYF.

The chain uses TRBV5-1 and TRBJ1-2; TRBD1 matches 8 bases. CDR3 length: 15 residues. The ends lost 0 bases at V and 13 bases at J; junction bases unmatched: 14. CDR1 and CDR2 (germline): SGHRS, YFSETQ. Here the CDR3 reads CASSLVGTGGSAATF. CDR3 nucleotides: TGCGCCAGCAGCTTGGTTGGGACAGGAGGATCTGCGGCCACCTTC.

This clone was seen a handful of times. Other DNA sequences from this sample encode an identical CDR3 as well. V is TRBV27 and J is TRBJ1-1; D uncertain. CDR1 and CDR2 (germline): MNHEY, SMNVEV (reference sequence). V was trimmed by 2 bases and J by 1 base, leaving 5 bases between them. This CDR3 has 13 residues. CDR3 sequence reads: CASSLRENTEAFF. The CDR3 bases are TGTGCCAGCAGTTTACGGGAGAACACTGAAGCTTTCTTT.

The CDR3 loop reads CASSEPTVLYEQYF. CDR3 DNA sequence: TGTGCCAGCAGTGAACCGACAGTCTTGTACGAGCAGTACTTC. The chain joins TRBV6-1 to TRBJ2-7, with TRBD1 as a possible D gene (5 bases). Germline lookup yields CDR1 MNHNS and CDR2 SASEGT. Trimming pared 2 bases from V and 4 bases from J, leaving 12 bases between. The CDR3 contains 14 residues.

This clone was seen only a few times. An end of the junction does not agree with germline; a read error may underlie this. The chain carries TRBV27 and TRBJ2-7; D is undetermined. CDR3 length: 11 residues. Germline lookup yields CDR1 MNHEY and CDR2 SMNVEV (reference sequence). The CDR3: CASPLSCEQYF. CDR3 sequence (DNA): TGTGCCAGCCCCCTGTCCTGCGAGCAGTACTTC.

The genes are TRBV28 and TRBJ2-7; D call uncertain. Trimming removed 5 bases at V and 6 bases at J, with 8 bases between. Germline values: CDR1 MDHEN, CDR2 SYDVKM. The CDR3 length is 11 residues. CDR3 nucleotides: TGTGCCAGCAGTACAAGTACCGAGCAGTACTTC. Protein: CASSTSTEQYF. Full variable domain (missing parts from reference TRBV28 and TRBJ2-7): DVKVTQSSRYLVKRTGEKVFLECVQDMDHENMFWYRQDPGLGLRLIYFSYDVKMKEKGDIPEGYSVSREKKERFSLILESASTNQTSMYLCASSTSTEQYFGPGTRLTVT.

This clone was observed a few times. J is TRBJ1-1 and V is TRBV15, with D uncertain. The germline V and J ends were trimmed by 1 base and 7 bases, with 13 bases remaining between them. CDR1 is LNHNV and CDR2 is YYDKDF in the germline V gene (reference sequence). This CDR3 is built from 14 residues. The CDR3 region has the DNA TGTGCCACCAGCAGAGTTGAGGCCACGCTTGAAGCTTTCTTT. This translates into CATSRVEATLEAFF.

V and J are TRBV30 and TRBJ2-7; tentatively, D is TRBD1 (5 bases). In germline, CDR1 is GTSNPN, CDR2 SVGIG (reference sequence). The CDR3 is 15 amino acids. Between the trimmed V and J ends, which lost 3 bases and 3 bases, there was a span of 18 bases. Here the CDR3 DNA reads TGTGCCTGGAGCCAACCCAGGGTGGGGCACTACGAGCAGTACTTC. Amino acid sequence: CAWSQPRVGHYEQYF.

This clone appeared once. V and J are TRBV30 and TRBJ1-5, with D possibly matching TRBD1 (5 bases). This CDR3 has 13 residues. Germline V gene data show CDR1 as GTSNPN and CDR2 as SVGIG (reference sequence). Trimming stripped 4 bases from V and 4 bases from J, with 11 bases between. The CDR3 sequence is CAWTGGANQPQHF. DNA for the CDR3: TGTGCCTGGACGGGAGGGGCAAATCAGCCCCAGCATTTT. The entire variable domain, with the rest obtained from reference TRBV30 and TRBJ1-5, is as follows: SQTIHQWPATLVQPVGSPLSLECTVEGTSNPNLYWYRQAAGRGLQLLFYSVGIGQISSEVPQNLSASRPQDRQFILSSKKLLLSDSGFYLCAWTGGANQPQHFGDGTRLSIL.

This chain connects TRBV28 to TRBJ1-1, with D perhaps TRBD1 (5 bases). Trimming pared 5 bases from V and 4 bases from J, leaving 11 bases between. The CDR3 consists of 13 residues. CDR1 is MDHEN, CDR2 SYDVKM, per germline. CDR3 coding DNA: TGTGCCAGCAGTCGTTGGGGGGGCACTGAAGCTTTCTTT. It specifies CASSRWGGTEAFF.

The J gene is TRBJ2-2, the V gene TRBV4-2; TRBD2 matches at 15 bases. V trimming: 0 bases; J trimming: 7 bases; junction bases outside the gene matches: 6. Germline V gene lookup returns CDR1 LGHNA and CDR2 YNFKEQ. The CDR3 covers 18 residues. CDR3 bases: TGTGCCAGCAGCCAAGAGAGGACTAGCGGGAGGGGGGGCGGGGAGCTGTTTTTT. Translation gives CASSQERTSGRGGGELFF.

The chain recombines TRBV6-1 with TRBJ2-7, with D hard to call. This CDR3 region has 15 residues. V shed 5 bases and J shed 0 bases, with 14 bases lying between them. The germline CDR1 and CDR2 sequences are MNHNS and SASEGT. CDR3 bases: TGTGCCAGCAGTTTAGACACGTTCAGCTCCTACGAGCAGTACTTC. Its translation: CASSLDTFSSYEQYF.

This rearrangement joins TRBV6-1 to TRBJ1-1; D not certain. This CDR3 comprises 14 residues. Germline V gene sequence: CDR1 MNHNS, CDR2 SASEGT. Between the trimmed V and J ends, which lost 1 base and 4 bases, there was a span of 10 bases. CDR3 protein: CASSEGWQFTEAFF. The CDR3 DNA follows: TGTGCCAGCAGTGAAGGATGGCAGTTCACTGAAGCTTTCTTT.

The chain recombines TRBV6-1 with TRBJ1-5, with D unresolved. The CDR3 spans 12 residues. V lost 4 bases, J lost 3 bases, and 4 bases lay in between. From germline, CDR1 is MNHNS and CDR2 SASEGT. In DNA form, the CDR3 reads TGTGCCAGCAGTGTAAACAATCAGCCCCAGCATTTT. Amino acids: CASSVNNQPQHF.

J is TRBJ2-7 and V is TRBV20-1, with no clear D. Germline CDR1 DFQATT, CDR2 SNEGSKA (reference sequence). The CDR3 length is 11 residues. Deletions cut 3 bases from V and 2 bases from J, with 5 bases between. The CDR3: CSASTPYEQYF. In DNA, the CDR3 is TGCAGTGCTAGTACACCCTACGAGCAGTACTTC.